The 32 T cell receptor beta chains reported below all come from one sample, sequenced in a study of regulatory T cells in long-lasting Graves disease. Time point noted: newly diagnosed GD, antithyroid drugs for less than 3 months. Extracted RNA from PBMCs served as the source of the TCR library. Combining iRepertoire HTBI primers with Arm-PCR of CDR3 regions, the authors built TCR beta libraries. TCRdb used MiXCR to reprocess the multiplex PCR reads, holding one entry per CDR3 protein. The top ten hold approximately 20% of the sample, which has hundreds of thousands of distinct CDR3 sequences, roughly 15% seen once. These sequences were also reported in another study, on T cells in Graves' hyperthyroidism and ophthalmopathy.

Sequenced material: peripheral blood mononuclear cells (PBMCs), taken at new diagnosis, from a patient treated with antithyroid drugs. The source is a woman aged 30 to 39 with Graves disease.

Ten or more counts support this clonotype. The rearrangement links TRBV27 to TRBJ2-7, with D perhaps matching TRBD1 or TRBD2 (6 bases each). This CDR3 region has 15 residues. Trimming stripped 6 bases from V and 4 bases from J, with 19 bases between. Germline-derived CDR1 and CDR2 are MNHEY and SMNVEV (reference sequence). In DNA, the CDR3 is TGTGCCAGCAGGGGGAGTGACACGGGGGCGTACGAGCAGTACTTC. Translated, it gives CASRGSDTGAYEQYF.

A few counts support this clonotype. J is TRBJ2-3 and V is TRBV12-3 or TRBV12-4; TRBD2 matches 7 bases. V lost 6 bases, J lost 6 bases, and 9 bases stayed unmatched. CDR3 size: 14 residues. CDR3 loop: CASSGAAGRDTQYF. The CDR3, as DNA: TGTGCCAGCAGCGGGGCGGCCGGGAGGGATACGCAGTATTTT.

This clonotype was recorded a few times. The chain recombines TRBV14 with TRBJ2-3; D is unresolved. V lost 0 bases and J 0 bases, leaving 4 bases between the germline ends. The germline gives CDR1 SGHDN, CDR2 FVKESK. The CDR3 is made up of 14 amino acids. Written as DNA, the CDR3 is TGTGCCAGCAGCCAAGAAATAAGCACAGATACGCAGTATTTT. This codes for CASSQEISTDTQYF.

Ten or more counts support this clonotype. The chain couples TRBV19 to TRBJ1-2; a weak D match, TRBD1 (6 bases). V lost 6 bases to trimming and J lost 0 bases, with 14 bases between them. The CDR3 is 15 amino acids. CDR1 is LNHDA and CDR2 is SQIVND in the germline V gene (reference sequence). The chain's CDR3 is CASRFGTSANYGYTF. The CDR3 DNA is TGTGCCAGTAGATTCGGGACATCGGCTAACTATGGCTACACCTTC.

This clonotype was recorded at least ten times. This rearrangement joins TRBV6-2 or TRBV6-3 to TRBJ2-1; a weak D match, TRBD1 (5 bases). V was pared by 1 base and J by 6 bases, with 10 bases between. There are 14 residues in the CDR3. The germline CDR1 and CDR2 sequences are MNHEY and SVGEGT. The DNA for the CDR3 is TGTGCCAGCAGTTACTTCCCAGGGCCCAATGAGCAGTTCTTC. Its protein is CASSYFPGPNEQFF.

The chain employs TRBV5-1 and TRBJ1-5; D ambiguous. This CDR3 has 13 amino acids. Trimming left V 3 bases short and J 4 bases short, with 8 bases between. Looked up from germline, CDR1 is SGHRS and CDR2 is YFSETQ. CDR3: CASSSNVNQPQHF. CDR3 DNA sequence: TGCGCCAGCAGCTCGAACGTGAATCAGCCCCAGCATTTT.

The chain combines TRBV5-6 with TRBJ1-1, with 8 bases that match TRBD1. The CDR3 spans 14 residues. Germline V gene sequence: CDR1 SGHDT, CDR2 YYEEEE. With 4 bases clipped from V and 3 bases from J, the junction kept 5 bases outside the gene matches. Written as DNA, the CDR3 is TGTGCCAGCAGCGGACAGGGATGGGACACTGAAGCTTTCTTT. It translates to CASSGQGWDTEAFF. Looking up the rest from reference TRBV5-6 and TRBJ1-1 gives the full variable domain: DAGVTQSPTHLIKTRGQQVTLRCSPKSGHDTVSWYQQALGQGPQFIFQYYEEEERQRGNFPDRFSGHQFPNYSSELNVNALLLGDSALYLCASSGQGWDTEAFFGQGTRLTVV.

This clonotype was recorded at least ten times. The CDR3 bases are TGTGCCAGCAGCCTAGCTTGGACTAGCGGGAGGGGATTCTACAATGAGCAGTTCTTC. Translating gives CASSLAWTSGRGFYNEQFF. The chain couples TRBV28 to TRBJ2-1; 15 bases are shared with TRBD2. The ends lost 6 bases at V and 3 bases at J; junction bases unmatched: 12. The CDR3 is made up of 19 amino acids. Germline CDR1 is MDHEN and CDR2 is SYDVKM.

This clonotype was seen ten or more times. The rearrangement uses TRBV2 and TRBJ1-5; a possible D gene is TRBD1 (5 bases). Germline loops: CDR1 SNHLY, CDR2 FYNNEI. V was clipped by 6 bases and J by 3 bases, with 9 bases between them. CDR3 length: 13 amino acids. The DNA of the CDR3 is TGTGCCAGCAGGGGACGGAACAATCAGCCCCAGCATTTT. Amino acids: CASRGRNNQPQHF.

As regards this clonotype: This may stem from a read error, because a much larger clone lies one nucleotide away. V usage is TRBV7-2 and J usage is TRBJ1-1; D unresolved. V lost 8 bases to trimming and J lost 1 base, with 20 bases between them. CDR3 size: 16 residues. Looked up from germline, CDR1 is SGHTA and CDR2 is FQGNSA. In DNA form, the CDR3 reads TGTGCCAGCGGCTGGAGCGGTAGACAAACGAACACTGAAGCTTTCTTT. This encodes CASGWSGRQTNTEAFF.

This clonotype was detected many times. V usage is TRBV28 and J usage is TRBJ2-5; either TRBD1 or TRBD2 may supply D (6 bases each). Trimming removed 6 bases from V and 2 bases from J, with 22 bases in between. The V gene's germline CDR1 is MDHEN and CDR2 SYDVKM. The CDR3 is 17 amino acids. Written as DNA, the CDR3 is TGTGCCAGCAGCGCGGGGATATTAGCAGGGACACAAGAGACCCAGTACTTC. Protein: CASSAGILAGTQETQYF.

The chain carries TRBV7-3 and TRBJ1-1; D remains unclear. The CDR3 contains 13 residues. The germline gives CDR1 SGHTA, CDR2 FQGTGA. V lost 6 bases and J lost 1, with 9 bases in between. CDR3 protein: CASSDSWNTEAFF. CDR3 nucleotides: TGTGCCAGCAGTGACTCATGGAACACTGAAGCTTTCTTT.

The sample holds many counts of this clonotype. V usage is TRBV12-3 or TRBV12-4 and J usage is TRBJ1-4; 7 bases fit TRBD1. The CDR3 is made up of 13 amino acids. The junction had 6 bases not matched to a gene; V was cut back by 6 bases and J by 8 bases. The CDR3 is CASRRDSGEKLFF. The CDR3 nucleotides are TGTGCCAGCAGGCGGGACAGCGGGGAAAAACTGTTTTTT.

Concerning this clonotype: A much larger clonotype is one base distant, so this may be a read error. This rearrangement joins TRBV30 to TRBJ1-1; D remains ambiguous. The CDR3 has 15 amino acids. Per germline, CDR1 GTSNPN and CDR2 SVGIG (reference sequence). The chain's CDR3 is CARSVGMRGNTEAFF. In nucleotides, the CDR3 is TGTGCCCGGAGTGTGGGGATGCGGGGGAACACTGAAGCTTTCTTT. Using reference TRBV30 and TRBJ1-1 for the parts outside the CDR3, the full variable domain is SQTIHQWPATLVQPVGSPLSLECTVEGTSNPNLYWYRQAAGRGLQLLFYSVGIGQISSEVPQNLSASRPQDRQFILSSKKLLLSDSGFYLCARSVGMRGNTEAFFGQGTRLTVV.

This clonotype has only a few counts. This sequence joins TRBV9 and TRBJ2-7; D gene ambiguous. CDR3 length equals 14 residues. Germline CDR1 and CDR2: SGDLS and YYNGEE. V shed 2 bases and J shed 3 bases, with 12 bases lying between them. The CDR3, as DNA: TGTGCCAGCAGCGTCCAGGCCCAAGACTACGAGCAGTACTTC. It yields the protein CASSVQAQDYEQYF.

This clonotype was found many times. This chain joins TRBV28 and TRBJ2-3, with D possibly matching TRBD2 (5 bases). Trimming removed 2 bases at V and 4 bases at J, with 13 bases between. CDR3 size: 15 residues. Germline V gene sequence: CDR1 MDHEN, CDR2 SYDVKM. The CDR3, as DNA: TGTGCCAGCAGTTTACCGGAAGAGAGGGCAGATACGCAGTATTTT. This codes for CASSLPEERADTQYF.

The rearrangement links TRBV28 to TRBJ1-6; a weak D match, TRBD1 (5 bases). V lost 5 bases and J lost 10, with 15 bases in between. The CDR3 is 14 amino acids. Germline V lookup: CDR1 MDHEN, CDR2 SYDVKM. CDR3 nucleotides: TGTGCCAGCAGTCTACAGGCTTTTGCGTCACCCCTCCACTTT. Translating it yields CASSLQAFASPLHF. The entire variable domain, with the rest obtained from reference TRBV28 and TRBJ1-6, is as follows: DVKVTQSSRYLVKRTGEKVFLECVQDMDHENMFWYRQDPGLGLRLIYFSYDVKMKEKGDIPEGYSVSREKKERFSLILESASTNQTSMYLCASSLQAFASPLHFGNGTRLTVT.

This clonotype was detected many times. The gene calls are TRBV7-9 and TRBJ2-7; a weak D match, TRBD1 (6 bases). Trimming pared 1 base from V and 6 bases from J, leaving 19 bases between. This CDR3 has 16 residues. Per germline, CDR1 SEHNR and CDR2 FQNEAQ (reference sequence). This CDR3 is CASSLVGGTFSREQYF. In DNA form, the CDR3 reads TGTGCCAGCAGCTTAGTTGGGGGCACCTTCTCGCGCGAGCAGTACTTC.

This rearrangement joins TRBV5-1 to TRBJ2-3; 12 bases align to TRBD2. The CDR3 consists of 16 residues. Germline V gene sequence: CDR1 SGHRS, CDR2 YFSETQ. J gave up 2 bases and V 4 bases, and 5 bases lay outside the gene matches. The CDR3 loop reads CASSTLAGGPTDTQYF. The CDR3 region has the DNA TGCGCCAGCAGCACCCTAGCGGGAGGGCCCACAGATACGCAGTATTTT.

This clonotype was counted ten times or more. In DNA form, the CDR3 reads TGCAGCGTCGAGCCCTACAATGAGCAGTTCTTC. It yields the protein CSVEPYNEQFF. V gene TRBV29-1 combines with J gene TRBJ2-1; D is unclear. The CDR3 has 11 amino acids. V was shortened by 6 bases and J by 2 bases, with 5 bases between the two germline ends. Germline V gene sequence: CDR1 SQVTM, CDR2 ANQGSEA.

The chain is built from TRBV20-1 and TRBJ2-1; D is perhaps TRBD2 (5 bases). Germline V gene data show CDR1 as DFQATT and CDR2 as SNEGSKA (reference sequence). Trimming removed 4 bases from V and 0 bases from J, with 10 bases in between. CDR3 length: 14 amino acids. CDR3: CSANQRSSYNEQFF. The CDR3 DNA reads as TGCAGTGCTAACCAGCGGAGCTCCTACAATGAGCAGTTCTTC.

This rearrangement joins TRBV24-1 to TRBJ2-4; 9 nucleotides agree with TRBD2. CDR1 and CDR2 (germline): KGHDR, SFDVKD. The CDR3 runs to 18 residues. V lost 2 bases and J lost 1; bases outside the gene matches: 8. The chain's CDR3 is CATSDSAGGGGAKNIQYF. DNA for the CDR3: TGTGCCACCAGTGATTCTGCGGGGGGGGGTGGCGCCAAAAACATTCAGTACTTC.

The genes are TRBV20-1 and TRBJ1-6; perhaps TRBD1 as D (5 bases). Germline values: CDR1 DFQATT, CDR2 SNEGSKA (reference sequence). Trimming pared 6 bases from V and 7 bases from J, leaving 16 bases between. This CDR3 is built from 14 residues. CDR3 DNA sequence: TGCAGTGCACCCAACAGGTTACCAAATTCACCCCTCCACTTT. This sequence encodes CSAPNRLPNSPLHF.

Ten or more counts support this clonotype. The CDR3 DNA is TGTGCCAGCAGTTTAAGGCCTTCCTACGAGCAGTACTTC. Protein: CASSLRPSYEQYF. The chain is built from TRBV28 and TRBJ2-7; D is unclear. Germline V lookup: CDR1 MDHEN, CDR2 SYDVKM. The CDR3 covers 13 residues. V lost 2 bases and J lost 1, with 6 bases in between. Based on the CDR3 plus reference TRBV28 and TRBJ2-7, the full variable domain is DVKVTQSSRYLVKRTGEKVFLECVQDMDHENMFWYRQDPGLGLRLIYFSYDVKMKEKGDIPEGYSVSREKKERFSLILESASTNQTSMYLCASSLRPSYEQYFGPGTRLTVT.

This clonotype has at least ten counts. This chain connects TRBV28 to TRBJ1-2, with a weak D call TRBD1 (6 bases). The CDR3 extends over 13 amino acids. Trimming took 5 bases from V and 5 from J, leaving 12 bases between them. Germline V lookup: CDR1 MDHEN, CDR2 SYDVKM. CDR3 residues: CASSQGGKYGYTF. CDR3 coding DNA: TGTGCCAGCAGTCAAGGGGGGAAGTATGGCTACACCTTC.

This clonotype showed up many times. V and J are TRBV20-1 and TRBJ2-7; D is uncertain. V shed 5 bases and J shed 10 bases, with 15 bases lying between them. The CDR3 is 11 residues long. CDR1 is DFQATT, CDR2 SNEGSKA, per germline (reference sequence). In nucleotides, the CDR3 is TGCAGTGCTTGGCAGTCACAAGTACAGTACTTC. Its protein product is CSAWQSQVQYF.

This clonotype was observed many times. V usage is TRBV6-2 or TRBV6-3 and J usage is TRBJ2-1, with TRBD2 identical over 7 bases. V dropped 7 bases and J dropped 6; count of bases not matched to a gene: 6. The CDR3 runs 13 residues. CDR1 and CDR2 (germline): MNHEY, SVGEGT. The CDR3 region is CASTTGGSNEQFF. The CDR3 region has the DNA TGTGCCAGCACCACGGGGGGTTCCAATGAGCAGTTCTTC.

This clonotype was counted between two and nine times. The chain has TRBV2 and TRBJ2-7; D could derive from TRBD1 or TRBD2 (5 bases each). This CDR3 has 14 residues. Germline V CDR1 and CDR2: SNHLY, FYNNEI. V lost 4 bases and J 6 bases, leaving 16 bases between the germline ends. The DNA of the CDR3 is TGTGCCAGCAGTGGGGGACCCGCCGGAGGCGAGCAGTACTTC. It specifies CASSGGPAGGEQYF.

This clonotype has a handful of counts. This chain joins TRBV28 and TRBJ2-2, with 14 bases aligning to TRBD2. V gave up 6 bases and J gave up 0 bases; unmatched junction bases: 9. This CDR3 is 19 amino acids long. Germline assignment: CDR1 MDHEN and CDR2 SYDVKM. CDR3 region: CASRGNAGLAGANTGELFF. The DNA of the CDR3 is TGTGCCAGCAGGGGTAATGCGGGACTAGCGGGGGCGAACACCGGGGAGCTGTTTTTT.

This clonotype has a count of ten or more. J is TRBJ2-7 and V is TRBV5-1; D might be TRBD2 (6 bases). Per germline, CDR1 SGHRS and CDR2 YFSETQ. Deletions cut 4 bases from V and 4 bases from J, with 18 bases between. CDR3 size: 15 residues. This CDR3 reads CASSTKRGTGYEQYF. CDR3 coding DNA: TGCGCCAGCAGCACGAAGCGCGGGACGGGTTACGAGCAGTACTTC.

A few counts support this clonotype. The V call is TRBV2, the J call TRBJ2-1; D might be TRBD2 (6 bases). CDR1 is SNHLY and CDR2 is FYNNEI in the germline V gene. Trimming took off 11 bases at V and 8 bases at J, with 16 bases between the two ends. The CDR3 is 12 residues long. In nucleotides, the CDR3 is TGTGCCTTGCGTCGGGAGAGGTATGAGCAGTTCTTC. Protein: CALRRERYEQFF.

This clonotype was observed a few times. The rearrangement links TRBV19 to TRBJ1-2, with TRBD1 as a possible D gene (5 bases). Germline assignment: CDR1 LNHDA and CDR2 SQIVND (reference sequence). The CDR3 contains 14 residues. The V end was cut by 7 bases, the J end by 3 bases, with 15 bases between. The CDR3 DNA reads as TGTGCCAGTACCGCTGACAGCCTCCACTATGGCTACACCTTC. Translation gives CASTADSLHYGYTF.